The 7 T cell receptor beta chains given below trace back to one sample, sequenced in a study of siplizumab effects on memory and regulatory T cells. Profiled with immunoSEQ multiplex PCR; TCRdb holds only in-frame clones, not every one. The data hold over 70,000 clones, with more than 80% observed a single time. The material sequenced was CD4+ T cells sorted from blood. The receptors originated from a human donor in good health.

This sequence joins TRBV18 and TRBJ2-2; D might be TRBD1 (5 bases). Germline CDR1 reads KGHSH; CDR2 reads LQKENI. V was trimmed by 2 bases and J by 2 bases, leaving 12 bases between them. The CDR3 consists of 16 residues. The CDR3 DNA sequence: TGTGCCAGCTCACCAAGACAGCTGTCTAACACCGGGGAGCTGTTTTTT. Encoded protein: CASSPRQLSNTGELFF.

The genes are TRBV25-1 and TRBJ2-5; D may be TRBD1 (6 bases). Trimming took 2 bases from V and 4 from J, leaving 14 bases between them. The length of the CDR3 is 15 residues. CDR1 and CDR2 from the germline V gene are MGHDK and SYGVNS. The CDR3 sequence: CASSEAVGAGETQYF. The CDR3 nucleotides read TGTGCCAGCAGTGAAGCTGTGGGGGCTGGAGAGACCCAGTACTTC.

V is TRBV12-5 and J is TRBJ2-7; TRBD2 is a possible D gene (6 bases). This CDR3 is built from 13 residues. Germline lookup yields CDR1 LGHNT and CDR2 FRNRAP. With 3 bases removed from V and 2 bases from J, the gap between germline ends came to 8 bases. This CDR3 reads CASGFGSPYEQYF. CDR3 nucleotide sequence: TGTGCTAGTGGTTTCGGGAGCCCCTACGAGCAGTACTTC.

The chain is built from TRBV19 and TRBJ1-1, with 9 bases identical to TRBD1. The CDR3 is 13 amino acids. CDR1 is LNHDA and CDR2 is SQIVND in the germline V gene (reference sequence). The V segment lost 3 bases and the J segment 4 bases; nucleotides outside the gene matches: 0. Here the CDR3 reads CASSMDRGTEAFF. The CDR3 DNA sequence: TGTGCCAGTAGTATGGACAGGGGCACTGAAGCTTTCTTT.

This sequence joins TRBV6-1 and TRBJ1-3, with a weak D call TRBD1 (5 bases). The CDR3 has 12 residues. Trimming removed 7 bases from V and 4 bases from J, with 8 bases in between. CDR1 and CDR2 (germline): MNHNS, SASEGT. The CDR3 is CASKGTGNTIYF. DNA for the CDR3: TGTGCCAGCAAAGGGACCGGAAACACCATATATTTT.

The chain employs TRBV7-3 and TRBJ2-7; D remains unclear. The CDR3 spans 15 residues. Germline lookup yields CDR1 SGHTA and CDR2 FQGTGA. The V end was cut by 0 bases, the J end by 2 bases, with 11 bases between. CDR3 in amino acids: CASSLTYADTYEQYF. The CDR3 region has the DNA TGTGCCAGCAGCTTAACGTACGCTGATACCTACGAGCAGTACTTC.

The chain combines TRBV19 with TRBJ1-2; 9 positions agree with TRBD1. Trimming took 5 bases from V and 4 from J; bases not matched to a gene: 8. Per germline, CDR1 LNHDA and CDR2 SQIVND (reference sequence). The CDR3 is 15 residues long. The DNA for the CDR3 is TGTGCCAGTAGTGCCCGGGACAGGGTGGGCTATGGCTACACCTTC. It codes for CASSARDRVGYGYTF.